This TCR beta chain was sequenced during a study of shared clonotypes between healthy human individuals. Looking at the study overall: Donor ages ranged 18 to 49 years: a couple of women, three men. Donors had three CD4 naive, three CD4 memory, two CD8 naive and one CD8 memory plate apiece.

The data were produced by immunoSEQ multiplex PCR, yet TCRdb's version contains in-frame clones alone and is incomplete. The sample has approximately 2.3 million clones; more than 85% are singletons. This clone occurred once. Its antigen is not identified. General observations from the study: Clonotype sharing among donors, it was expected, would be affected by sequencing depth. Clonotype sharing across a few donors was observed for roughly 5% of naive CD4 clonotypes.

The TCR originated in a man younger than 35 in good health. Some clones in this sample may be carry-over from other donors' samples. Sequenced sample: naive CD4+ T cells from PBMCs. The subset: CD45RA+ positively selected.

The CDR3, as DNA: TGTGCCAGCAGCTCCAGGACAGGGGAAATCTCCTACAATGAGCAGTTCTTC. It specifies CASSSRTGEISYNEQFF. This chain links TRBV7-9 with TRBJ2-1; 9 bases are a match to TRBD1. The junction had 7 bases not matched to a gene; V was cut back by 4 bases and J by 0 bases. CDR1 is SEHNR and CDR2 is FQNEAQ in the germline V gene (reference sequence). CDR3 length: 17 amino acids.